This TCR beta chain was sequenced in a study of blood T cell repertoires in COVID-19. The method was immunoSEQ multiplex PCR; TCRdb's version includes in-frame clones alone and lacks a portion of them. Of around 15,000 clones in the sample, over 70% were seen once. The CDR3 covers 15 residues. The junction had 1 base not matched to a gene; V was cut back by 0 bases and J by 2 bases. Germline V lookup: CDR1 SGHAT, CDR2 FQNNGV. The specimen sequenced was peripheral blood. The J gene is TRBJ1-5, the V gene TRBV11-2; 7 bases align to TRBD1. The receptor's source is a woman in her seventies with active COVID-19. The CDR3 protein is CASSLDGQGNQPQHF. The CDR3 DNA reads TGTGCCAGCAGCTTAGACGGACAGGGCAATCAGCCCCAGCATTTT.